Each of the 2 T cell receptor beta chains below was sequenced from the same sample in a study of cytomegalovirus exposure and HLA in healthy donors. Vbeta (60) and Jbeta (13) primers were used in the PCR. Repertoires were generated with immunoSEQ multiplex PCR, while TCRdb's copy carries only in-frame clones and drops some. The sample has some 100,000 clones, about 80% seen once. The sample was PBMCs. These receptors came from a female donor in good health and CMV-seropositive.

This clone was seen a single time. At one end, the junction sequence differs from germline, possibly due to a read error. The gene calls are TRBV7-9 and TRBJ1-1; D unresolved. Germline CDR1 and CDR2: SEHNR and FQNEAQ (reference sequence). The CDR3 is made up of 15 amino acids. The CDR3: CSSSKDRGRNTEAFF. CDR3 nucleotides: TGTTCCAGCAGCAAAGACCGGGGTAGGAACACTGAAGCTTTCTTT.

On this clone itself: The junction and the germline gene differ at one end; a read error may be behind it. The chain is built from TRBV7-6 and TRBJ2-6; 11 bases match TRBD2. CDR1 SGHVS and CDR2 FNYEAQ come from the germline V gene. The CDR3 extends over 18 amino acids. CDR3 sequence (DNA): TGTGCCAGCAGCTTAGCGGTAGCGGGAGGGTCAGGGGCCAACGGCCTGACTTTC. This translates into CASSLAVAGGSGANGLTF.